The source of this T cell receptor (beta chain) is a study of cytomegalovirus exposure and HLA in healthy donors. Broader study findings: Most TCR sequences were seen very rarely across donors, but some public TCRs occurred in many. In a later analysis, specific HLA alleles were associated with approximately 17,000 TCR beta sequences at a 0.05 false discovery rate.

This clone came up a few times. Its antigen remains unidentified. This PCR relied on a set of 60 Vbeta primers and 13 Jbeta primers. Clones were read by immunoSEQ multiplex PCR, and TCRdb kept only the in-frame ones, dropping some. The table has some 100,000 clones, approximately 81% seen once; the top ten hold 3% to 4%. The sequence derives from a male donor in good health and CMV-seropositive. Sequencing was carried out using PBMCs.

This chain's CDR3 is CARLGGGGNTIYF. The CDR3 region has the DNA TGTGCCAGACTAGGGGGTGGTGGAAACACCATATATTTT. The chain has TRBV2 and TRBJ1-3; D perhaps matches TRBD1 (6 bases). Deletions cut 9 bases from V and 3 bases from J, with 12 bases between. The CDR3 covers 13 residues. The germline CDR1 and CDR2 sequences are SNHLY and FYNNEI.